One and the same sample provided the 27 T cell receptor beta chains below, sequenced in a study of OX40 agonist ivuxolimab in advanced cancers. Sequenced by immunoSEQ multiplex PCR; TCRdb stores in-frame clones only, minus some. The sample shows 70,000 to 75,000 clones, roughly 88% of them seen only once. The specimen was CD4+ or CD8+ T cells sorted from blood, collected in a trial of the OX40 agonist ivuxolimab. The receptors shown here come from an adult with an advanced solid tumor such as melanoma, head and neck, liver or kidney cancer.

This CDR3 reads CASSQAGIPSGANVLTF. The CDR3 DNA is TGTGCCAGCAGCCAAGCGGGGATCCCCTCTGGGGCCAACGTCCTGACTTTC. This sequence joins TRBV4-2 and TRBJ2-6, with D perhaps TRBD2 (5 bases). Trimming cost V 1 base and J 0 bases, with 10 bases left between them. The germline gives CDR1 LGHNA, CDR2 YNFKEQ. The CDR3 runs to 17 residues.

The chain combines TRBV19 with TRBJ2-2, with D possibly matching TRBD2 (5 bases). Germline V gene data show CDR1 as LNHDA and CDR2 as SQIVND (reference sequence). The CDR3 runs to 14 residues. V was shortened by 5 bases and J by 8 bases, with 15 bases between the two germline ends. CDR3 DNA: TGTGCCAGTAGTCAGCCCGGTTCGGGAGGGGAGCTGTTTTTT. This translates into CASSQPGSGGELFF.

This clone appeared a few times. CDR3 amino acids: CASSSYREHGYTF. DNA of the CDR3: TGTGCCAGCAGCTCTTACAGGGAACATGGCTACACCTTC. The chain uses TRBV27 and TRBJ1-2; D might be TRBD1 (6 bases). V lost 6 bases, J lost 6 bases, and 14 bases lay in between. The CDR3 runs 13 residues. Germline CDR1 reads MNHEY; CDR2 reads SMNVEV (reference sequence).

This clone showed up just a few times. The chain joins TRBV29-1 to TRBJ1-1; D is possibly TRBD1 (6 bases). The germline CDR1 and CDR2 sequences are SQVTM and ANQGSEA. The CDR3 has 14 amino acids. With 4 bases removed from V and 5 bases from J, the gap between germline ends came to 17 bases. Here the CDR3 DNA reads TGCAGCGTTGTTTTAACAGGGCGGCAAACTGAAGCTTTCTTT. Translation gives CSVVLTGRQTEAFF.

This chain joins TRBV7-2 and TRBJ2-1; weak D call: TRBD1 (5 bases). The germline CDR1 and CDR2 sequences are SGHTA and FQGNSA. This CDR3 spans 15 amino acids. Trimming cost V 1 base and J 1 base, with 8 bases left between them. CDR3 nucleotide sequence: TGTGCCAGCAGCTTAGGCCCAGGGTCCTACAATGAGCAGTTCTTC. Its protein is CASSLGPGSYNEQFF.

The chain uses TRBV7-2 and TRBJ2-1; D tentatively reads TRBD1 or TRBD2 (5 bases each). The CDR3 runs to 12 residues. V was cut by 4 bases and J by 13 bases, with 14 bases left in between. CDR1 and CDR2 from the germline V gene are SGHTA and FQGNSA. CDR3 bases: TGTGCCAGCAGCTCGGGACCACCATTCCAGTTCTTC. It is translated as CASSSGPPFQFF.

This rearrangement joins TRBV6-5 to TRBJ2-3, with D possibly matching TRBD2 (5 bases). Trimming removed 6 bases at V and 9 bases at J, with 10 bases between. The CDR3 consists of 11 residues. Germline CDR1 and CDR2: MNHEY and SVGAGI. As DNA, the CDR3 is TGTGCCAGCAGCCTAGCCCCCACGCAGTATTTT. This sequence encodes CASSLAPTQYF.

This sequence joins TRBV14 and TRBJ2-4; D may correspond to TRBD1 or TRBD2 (6 bases each). Trimming stripped 4 bases from V and 6 bases from J, with 16 bases between. The CDR3 is 15 amino acids. Germline V gene lookup returns CDR1 SGHDN and CDR2 FVKESK. The CDR3 protein is CASSRSGVRGNIQYF. In DNA, the CDR3 is TGTGCCAGCAGCCGCTCGGGGGTCAGGGGAAACATTCAGTACTTC.

Only a few counts were recorded for this clone. This chain uses TRBV21-1 with TRBJ2-5. TRBV21-1 is termed a pseudogene. The CDR3 is made up of 8 amino acids. CDR3 DNA sequence: TGTGCCAGCAGGACCCAGTACTTC. Its translation: CASRTQYF.

The gene calls are TRBV28 and TRBJ2-7, with TRBD1 matching 10 bases. The CDR3 totals 15 residues. Germline assignment: CDR1 MDHEN and CDR2 SYDVKM. With V trimmed by 6 bases and J by 3 bases, 8 bases remained unmatched. In nucleotides, the CDR3 is TGTGCCAGCAGCGGAGGGGGACAGGGGAACTACGAGCAGTACTTC. It translates to CASSGGGQGNYEQYF.

The chain links TRBV5-4 to TRBJ2-5; a possible D gene is TRBD2 (6 bases). Per the germline V gene, CDR1 is SGHNT and CDR2 is YYREEE (reference sequence). Trimming removed 3 bases at V and 5 bases at J, with 8 bases between. CDR3 length equals 12 residues. The CDR3: CASSWAGETQYF. CDR3 bases: TGTGCCAGCAGCTGGGCGGGGGAGACCCAGTACTTC. The whole variable domain, filled in from reference TRBV5-4 and TRBJ2-5, reads ETGVTQSPTHLIKTRGQQVTLRCSSQSGHNTVSWYQQALGQGPQFIFQYYREEENGRGNFPPRFSGLQFPNYSSELNVNALELDDSALYLCASSWAGETQYFGPGTRLLVL.

The chain employs TRBV5-4 and TRBJ1-2; 8 bases match TRBD1. Trimming removed 4 bases from V and 2 bases from J; junction bases left unmatched: 10. Germline CDR1 is SGHNT and CDR2 is YYREEE (reference sequence). The CDR3 runs 16 residues. CDR3 protein: CASSPSTGDMNYGYTF. The CDR3, as DNA: TGTGCCAGCAGCCCTTCGACAGGGGATATGAACTATGGCTACACCTTC.

The V and J genes are TRBV10-3 and TRBJ2-3, with 7 bases matching TRBD1. The CDR3 is made up of 16 amino acids. Germline CDR1 ENHRY, CDR2 SYGVKD. V gave up 0 bases and J gave up 0 bases; unmatched junction bases: 3. The DNA for the CDR3 is TGTGCCATCAGTGAGTCGGACAGGAAAAGCACAGATACGCAGTATTTT. This encodes CAISESDRKSTDTQYF.

This clone occurred a few times. The V and J genes are TRBV13 and TRBJ2-5; the match to TRBD2 covers 8 bases. This CDR3 spans 15 amino acids. CDR1 is PRHDT and CDR2 is FYEKMQ in the germline V gene (reference sequence). V trimming: 4 bases; J trimming: 4 bases; junction bases outside the gene matches: 8. DNA of the CDR3: TGTGCCAGCAGCTATCGCGGGGGGCGGGGAGAGACCCAGTACTTC. Encoded protein: CASSYRGGRGETQYF. The whole variable domain, filled in from reference TRBV13 and TRBJ2-5, reads AAGVIQSPRHLIKEKRETATLKCYPIPRHDTVYWYQQGPGQDPQFLISFYEKMQSDKGSIPDRFSAQQFSDYHSELNMSSLELGDSALYFCASSYRGGRGETQYFGPGTRLLVL.

The chain is built from TRBV7-6 and TRBJ2-1; D may be TRBD1 (6 bases). The V gene lost 5 bases and the J gene lost 6 bases, with 14 bases spanning the gap. The CDR3 extends over 14 amino acids. CDR1 SGHVS and CDR2 FNYEAQ come from the germline V gene. The CDR3, as DNA: TGTGCCAGCAGCCTTGGAACAGGGTCCAATGAGCAGTTCTTC. Its protein is CASSLGTGSNEQFF.

V is TRBV5-1 and J is TRBJ2-7, with TRBD1 matching 10 bases. The germline V gene has CDR1 SGHRS and CDR2 YFSETQ. After removal of 4 bases from V and 7 bases from J, the junction contained 5 bases not matched to a gene. The CDR3 is 13 amino acids. The CDR3 spells CASSNGQGGEQYF. The CDR3 DNA reads TGCGCCAGCAGCAACGGACAGGGGGGAGAGCAGTACTTC.

The chain employs TRBV14 and TRBJ2-3; tentatively, D is TRBD2 (5 bases). The V end was cut by 1 base, the J end by 2 bases, with 22 bases between. The CDR3 is made up of 19 amino acids. Germline CDR1 reads SGHDN; CDR2 reads FVKESK. The CDR3 coding sequence is TGTGCCAGCAGCCAAGGATGGTTGTCCGAGCCGACTACCACAGATACGCAGTATTTT. This translates into CASSQGWLSEPTTTDTQYF.

The rearrangement links TRBV29-1 to TRBJ2-5; D remains ambiguous. Looked up from germline, CDR1 is SQVTM and CDR2 is ANQGSEA. This CDR3 contains 12 residues. Trimming shortened V by 4 bases and J by 4 bases, and 10 bases separated the two germline ends. In nucleotides, the CDR3 is TGCAGCGTTGGGACCATGGGAGAGACCCAGTACTTC. Protein product: CSVGTMGETQYF.

Comment on this clone: A far larger clone is one base from this, pointing to a likely read error. This rearrangement joins TRBV10-3 to TRBJ1-5, with D hard to call. V lost 3 bases, J lost 4 bases, and 13 bases lay in between. The CDR3 has 15 amino acids. CDR1 and CDR2 from the germline V gene are ENHRY and SYGVKD. CDR3 region: CAISEAENYNQPQHF. DNA of the CDR3: TGTGCCATCAGTGAAGCTGAGAACTATAATCAGCCCCAGCATTTT.

The chain combines TRBV7-9 with TRBJ1-2, with unresolved D. V lost 1 base and J lost 2, with 11 bases in between. CDR1 SEHNR and CDR2 FQNEAQ come from the germline V gene (reference sequence). The CDR3 sequence is 15 residues long. The CDR3 DNA reads TGTGCCAGCAGCTTAGTGTGGGTTCAGAACTATGGCTACACCTTC. Translated: CASSLVWVQNYGYTF.

The DNA for the CDR3 is TGTGCCAGCAGCTTATCCTCCGGGCCTCTCTTAGCTAACTATGGCTACACCTTC. Its translation is CASSLSSGPLLANYGYTF. This chain links TRBV7-8 with TRBJ1-2; D remains ambiguous. CDR1 is SGHVS and CDR2 is FQNEAQ in the germline V gene. Trimming shortened V by 2 bases and J by 0 bases, and 19 bases separated the two germline ends. CDR3 length: 18 amino acids.

Details on this clone: This sample includes further DNA sequences coding for the same CDR3. The genes are TRBV7-8 and TRBJ2-2; D unresolved. Germline V gene data show CDR1 as SGHVS and CDR2 as FQNEAQ. The CDR3 length is 13 residues. Trimming stripped 1 base from V and 3 bases from J, with 3 bases between. The CDR3 reads CASSLVDTGELFF. CDR3 coding DNA: TGTGCCAGCAGCTTAGTGGACACCGGGGAGCTGTTTTTT.

The DNA for the CDR3 is TGCGCCAGCAGTGAGTCGGACTGGGGGAACACCGGGGAGCTGTTTTTT. It yields the protein CASSESDWGNTGELFF. The rearrangement uses TRBV10-1 and TRBJ2-2; the D gene is possibly TRBD2 (5 bases). V shed 0 bases and J shed 1 base, with 9 bases lying between them. Germline values: CDR1 WNHNN, CDR2 SYGVQD (reference sequence). The CDR3 runs to 16 residues.

Details on this clone: The junction departs from the called germline gene at one end, perhaps through a read error. CDR3 bases: TGTGCCAGCAGTGTAGGGGCGCCGAACACCGGGGGGCTGTTTTTT. Its protein is CASSVGAPNTGGLFF. The chain combines TRBV27 with TRBJ2-2, with a possible D match to TRBD2 (6 bases). The CDR3 runs 15 residues. Germline CDR1 MNHEY, CDR2 SMNVEV (reference sequence).

The chain employs TRBV29-1 and TRBJ2-5; D ambiguous. The CDR3 is 13 amino acids. Germline V CDR1 and CDR2: SQVTM, ANQGSEA. V was clipped by 2 bases and J by 8 bases, with 15 bases between them. For the CDR3, the DNA is TGCAGCGTTGAACCGGTTTCCTCAAGTACCCAGTACTTC. Translating gives CSVEPVSSSTQYF.

V gene TRBV19 combines with J gene TRBJ1-1; no clear D gene. The CDR3 has 13 amino acids. With 0 bases removed from V and 1 base from J, the gap between germline ends came to 3 bases. Germline V gene sequence: CDR1 LNHDA, CDR2 SQIVND (reference sequence). The CDR3 loop reads CASSIDQNTEAFF. The CDR3, as DNA: TGTGCCAGTAGTATAGATCAGAACACTGAAGCTTTCTTT.

V is TRBV2 and J is TRBJ2-5; D not certain. The V gene lost 8 bases and the J gene lost 1 base, with 8 bases spanning the gap. The CDR3 is made up of 12 amino acids. CDR1 and CDR2 from the germline V gene are SNHLY and FYNNEI. The CDR3 reads CASSSGQETQYF. The CDR3 DNA is TGTGCCAGCTCGTCAGGCCAAGAGACCCAGTACTTC.